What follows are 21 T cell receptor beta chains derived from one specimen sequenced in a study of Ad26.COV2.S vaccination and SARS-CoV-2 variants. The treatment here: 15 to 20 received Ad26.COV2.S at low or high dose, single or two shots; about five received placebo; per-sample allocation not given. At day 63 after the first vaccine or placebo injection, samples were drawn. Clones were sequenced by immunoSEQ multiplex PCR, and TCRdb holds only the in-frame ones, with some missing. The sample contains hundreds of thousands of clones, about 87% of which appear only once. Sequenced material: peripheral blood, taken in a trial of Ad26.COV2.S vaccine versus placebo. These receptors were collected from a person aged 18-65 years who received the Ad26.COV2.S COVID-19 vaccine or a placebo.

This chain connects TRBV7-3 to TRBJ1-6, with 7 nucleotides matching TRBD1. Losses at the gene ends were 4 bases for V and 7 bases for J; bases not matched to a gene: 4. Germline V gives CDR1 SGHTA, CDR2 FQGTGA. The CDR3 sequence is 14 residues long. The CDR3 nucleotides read TGTGCCAGCAGCTCCTGGGACAGCAATTCACCCCTCCACTTT. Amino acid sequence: CASSSWDSNSPLHF.

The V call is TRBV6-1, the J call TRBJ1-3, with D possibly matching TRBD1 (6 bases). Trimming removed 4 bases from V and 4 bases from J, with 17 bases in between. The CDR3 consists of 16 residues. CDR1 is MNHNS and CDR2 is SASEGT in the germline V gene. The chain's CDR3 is CASSGLQGYTGNTIYF. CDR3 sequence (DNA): TGTGCCAGCAGTGGCCTTCAGGGGTACACCGGAAACACCATATATTTT.

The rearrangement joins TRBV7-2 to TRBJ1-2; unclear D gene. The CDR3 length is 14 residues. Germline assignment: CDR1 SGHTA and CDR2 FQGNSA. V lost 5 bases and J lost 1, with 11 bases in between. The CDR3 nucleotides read TGTGCCAGCAGCCCGCCCGGGGTTAACTATGGCTACACCTTC. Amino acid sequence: CASSPPGVNYGYTF. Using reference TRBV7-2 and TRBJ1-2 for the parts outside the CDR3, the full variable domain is GAGVSQSPSNKVTEKGKDVELRCDPISGHTALYWYRQSLGQGLEFLIYFQGNSAPDKSGLPSDRFSAERTGGSVSTLTIQRTQQEDSAVYLCASSPPGVNYGYTFGSGTRLTVV.

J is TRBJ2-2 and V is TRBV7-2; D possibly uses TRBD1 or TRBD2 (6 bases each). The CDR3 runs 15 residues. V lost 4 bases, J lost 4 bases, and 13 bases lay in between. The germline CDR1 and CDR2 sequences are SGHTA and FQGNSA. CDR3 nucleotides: TGTGCCAGCAGCTCCGGGACGGGGGCCACCGGGGAGCTGTTTTTT. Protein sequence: CASSSGTGATGELFF.

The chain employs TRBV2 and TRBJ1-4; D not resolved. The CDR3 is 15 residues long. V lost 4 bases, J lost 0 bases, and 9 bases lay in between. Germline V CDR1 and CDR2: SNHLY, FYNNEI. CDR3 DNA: TGTGCCAGCAGTGGTGACATCGCAACTAATGAAAAACTGTTTTTT. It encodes CASSGDIATNEKLFF.

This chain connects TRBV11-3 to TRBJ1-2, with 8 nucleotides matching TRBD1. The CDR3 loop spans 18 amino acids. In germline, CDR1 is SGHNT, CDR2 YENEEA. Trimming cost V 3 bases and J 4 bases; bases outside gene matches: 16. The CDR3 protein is CASSFEQGDPSLPYGYTF. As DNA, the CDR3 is TGTGCCAGCAGCTTCGAACAGGGGGACCCTTCCTTACCCTATGGCTACACCTTC.

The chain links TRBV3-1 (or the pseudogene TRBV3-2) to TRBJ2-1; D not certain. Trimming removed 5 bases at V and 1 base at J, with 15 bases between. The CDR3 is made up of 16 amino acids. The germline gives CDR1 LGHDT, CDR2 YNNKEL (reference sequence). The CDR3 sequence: CASSTSWGLSYNEQFF. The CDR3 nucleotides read TGTGCCAGCAGCACCTCTTGGGGTTTGTCCTACAATGAGCAGTTCTTC.

CDR3 in DNA: TGTGCCAGCAGCCACCGGGACAGGGACAATGAGCAGTTCTTC. It encodes CASSHRDRDNEQFF. The chain joins TRBV5-4 to TRBJ2-1; TRBD1 matches at 9 bases. The V gene end was trimmed by 4 bases and the J gene end by 5 bases; junction bases not matched to a gene: 4. This CDR3 is built from 14 residues. CDR1 SGHNT and CDR2 YYREEE come from the germline V gene (reference sequence).

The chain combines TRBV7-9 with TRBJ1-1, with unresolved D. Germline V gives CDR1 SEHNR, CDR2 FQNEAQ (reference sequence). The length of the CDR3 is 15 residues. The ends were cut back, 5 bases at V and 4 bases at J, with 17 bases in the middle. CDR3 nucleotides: TGTGCCAGCAGCGCCTTAGGAGGGTACGGCACTGAAGCTTTCTTT. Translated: CASSALGGYGTEAFF.

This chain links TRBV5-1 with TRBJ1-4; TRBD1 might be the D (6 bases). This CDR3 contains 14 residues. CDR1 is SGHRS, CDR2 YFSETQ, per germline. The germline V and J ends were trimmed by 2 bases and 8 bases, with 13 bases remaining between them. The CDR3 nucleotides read TGCGCCAGCAGCTTTCAGGGGATTTCGGAAAAACTGTTTTTT. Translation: CASSFQGISEKLFF.

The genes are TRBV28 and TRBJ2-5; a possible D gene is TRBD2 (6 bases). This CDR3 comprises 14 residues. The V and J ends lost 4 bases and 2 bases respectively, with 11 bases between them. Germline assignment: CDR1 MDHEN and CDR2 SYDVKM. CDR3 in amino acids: CASSSGLRQETQYF. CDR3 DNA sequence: TGTGCCAGCAGTTCGGGACTGAGGCAAGAGACCCAGTACTTC.

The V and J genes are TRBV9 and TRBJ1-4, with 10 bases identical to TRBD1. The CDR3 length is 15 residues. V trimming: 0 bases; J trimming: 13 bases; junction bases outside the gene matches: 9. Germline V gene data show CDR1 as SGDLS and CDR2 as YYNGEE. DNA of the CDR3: TGTGCCAGCAGCGTAGGGGGGACAGGGGTTAACGGACTGTTTTTT. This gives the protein CASSVGGTGVNGLFF.

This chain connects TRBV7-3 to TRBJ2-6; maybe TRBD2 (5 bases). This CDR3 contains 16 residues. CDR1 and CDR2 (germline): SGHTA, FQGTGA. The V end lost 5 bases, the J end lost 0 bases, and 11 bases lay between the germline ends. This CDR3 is CASSPHGGSGANVLTF. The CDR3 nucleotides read TGTGCCAGCAGCCCCCATGGAGGCTCTGGGGCCAACGTCCTGACTTTC.

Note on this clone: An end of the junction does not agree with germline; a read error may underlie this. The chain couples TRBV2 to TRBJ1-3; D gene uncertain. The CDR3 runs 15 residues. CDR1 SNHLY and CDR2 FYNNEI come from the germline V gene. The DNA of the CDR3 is TGTGCCAGCAGAGAAGCGGGTTCATCTGGAAACACCATATATTTT. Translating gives CASREAGSSGNTIYF. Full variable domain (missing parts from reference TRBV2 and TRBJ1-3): EPEVTQTPSHQVTQMGQEVILRCVPISNHLYFYWYRQILGQKVEFLVSFYNNEISEKSEIFDDQFSVERPDGSNFTLKIRSTKLEDSAMYFCASREAGSSGNTIYFGEGSWLTVV.

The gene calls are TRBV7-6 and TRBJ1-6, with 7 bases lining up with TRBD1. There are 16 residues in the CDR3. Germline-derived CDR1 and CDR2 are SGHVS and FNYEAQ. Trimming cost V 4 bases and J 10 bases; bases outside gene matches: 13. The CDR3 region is CASSYDTTGSGSPLHF. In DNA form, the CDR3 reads TGTGCCAGCAGCTACGACACGACAGGGAGTGGCTCACCCCTCCACTTT.

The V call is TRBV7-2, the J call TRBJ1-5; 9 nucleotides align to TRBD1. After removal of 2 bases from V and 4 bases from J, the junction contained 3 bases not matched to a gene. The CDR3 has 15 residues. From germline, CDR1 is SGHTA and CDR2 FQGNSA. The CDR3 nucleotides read TGTGCCAGCAGCTTAACAGGACAGGGGAATCAGCCCCAGCATTTT. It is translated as CASSLTGQGNQPQHF.

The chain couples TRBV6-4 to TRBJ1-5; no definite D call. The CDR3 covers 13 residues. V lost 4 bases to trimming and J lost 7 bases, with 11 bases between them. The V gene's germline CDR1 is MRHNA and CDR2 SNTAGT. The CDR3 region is CASSVGPVQPQHF. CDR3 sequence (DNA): TGTGCCAGCAGTGTCGGGCCCGTCCAGCCCCAGCATTTT.

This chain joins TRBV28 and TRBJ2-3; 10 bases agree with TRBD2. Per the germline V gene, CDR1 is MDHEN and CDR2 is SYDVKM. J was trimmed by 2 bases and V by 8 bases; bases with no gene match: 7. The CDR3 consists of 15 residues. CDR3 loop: CASSRTSGFTDTQYF. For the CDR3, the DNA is TGTGCCAGCTCTAGGACTAGCGGTTTCACAGATACGCAGTATTTT.

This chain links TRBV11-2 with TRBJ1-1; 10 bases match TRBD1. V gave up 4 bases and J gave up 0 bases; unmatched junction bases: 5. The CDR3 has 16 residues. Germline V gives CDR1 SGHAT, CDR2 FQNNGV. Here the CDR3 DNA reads TGTGCCAGCAGCTCCGGACAGGGGGTACTGAACACTGAAGCTTTCTTT. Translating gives CASSSGQGVLNTEAFF.

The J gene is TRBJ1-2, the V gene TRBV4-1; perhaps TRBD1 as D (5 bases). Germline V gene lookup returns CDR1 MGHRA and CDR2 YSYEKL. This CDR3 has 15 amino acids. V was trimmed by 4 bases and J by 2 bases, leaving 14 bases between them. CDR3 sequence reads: CASSLRRTPNYGYTF. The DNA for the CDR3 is TGCGCCAGCAGCCTACGCCGGACACCCAACTATGGCTACACCTTC.

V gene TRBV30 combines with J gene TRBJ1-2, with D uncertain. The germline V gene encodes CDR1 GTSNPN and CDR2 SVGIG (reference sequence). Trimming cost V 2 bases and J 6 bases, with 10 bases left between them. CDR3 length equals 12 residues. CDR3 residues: CAWSHQANGYTF. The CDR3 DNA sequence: TGTGCCTGGAGTCACCAGGCTAATGGCTACACCTTC.